The entry below describes one TCR beta chain. No antigen is known for it. This sample is part of a study of cytomegalovirus exposure and HLA in healthy donors. 60 Vbeta and 13 Jbeta primers were used in PCR. TCRdb keeps only in-frame clones here, not all; method: immunoSEQ multiplex PCR. The listing records 180,000 or so clones. CDR3 size: 15 residues. Trimming took off 3 bases at V and 1 base at J, with 10 bases between the two ends. In germline, CDR1 is SNHLY, CDR2 FYNNEI. Regarding the study as a whole: When the data were analyzed later, several of the most significant clusters appeared to be linked to common viral pathogens.

The rearrangement links TRBV2 to TRBJ1-5; TRBD1 might be the D (6 bases). The receptor's source is a boy aged 5-17 years in good health and CMV-seronegative. Sequencing was carried out using PBMCs. The CDR3 DNA reads as TGTGCCAGCAGTGACGGGGGGCTAAGCAATCAGCCCCAGCATTTT. Amino acids: CASSDGGLSNQPQHF.